This T cell receptor beta chain was identified during a study of T-cell memory formation after mild COVID-19 (dated by TCRdb to about 2021). About the investigation overall: TCR sequence clusters from the two donors were largely donor specific. Longitudinal TCRalpha and TCRbeta repertoire sequencing tracked T-cell clones expanding and contracting after mild COVID-19 in a couple of donors. The cohort comprised two young, previously healthy adult volunteers, one female and one male.

PBMCs were isolated by Ficoll-Paque density gradient centrifugation. Study-wide findings and limitations: Only a couple of mild cases were covered by the study, and larger cohorts that include severe cases with pre-infection samples were considered necessary. Whether the second-wave clones peaking on day 37 were SARS-CoV-2 specific was not confirmed. Clones contracting from day 15 to 85 had balanced CD4/CD8 phenotypes, while a second wave expanding from day 15 to 37 was biased towards CD4+. Contracting CD4+ clones were located mainly in the CM and EM memory subsets, whereas CD8+ clones were found to be enriched in EMRA. Some responding clones were detected in pre-infection memory, suggesting pre-existing cross-reactive memory T cells joined the SARS-CoV-2 response.

The sequencer was an Illumina NovaSeq 6000. TCRalpha and TCRbeta cDNA libraries were constructed by 5'RACE with constant-segment primers, with sample barcodes and unique molecular identifiers being introduced. RNA was extracted from every sample with Trizol reagent. The libraries were amplified in two PCR steps, and the second step added a second sample barcode and Illumina TruSeq adapters. Libraries were sequenced on an Illumina NovaSeq with 2 x 150 bp paired-end reads. The authors' analysis ran thus. With migec v1.2.7, reads were demultiplexed and then collapsed into UMI-guided consensus sequences. With mixcr v2.1.11, UMI consensuses were aligned to TRA and TRB V and J templates and assembled into clonotypes. Expanded or contracted clonotypes were those called significant by both edgeR and NoisET, with noise models trained on biological replicates. edgeR calls used a false discovery rate-adjusted p below 0.01 and a log2 fold-change threshold of 1. As an exploratory analysis of dynamics, max-normalized trajectories of the 1000 most abundant clonotypes were examined with PCA combined with hierarchical clustering. Separately sequenced CD4+ and CD8+ repertoires were used to assign a CD4 or CD8 phenotype to each responding clone. TCRdb reanalyzed the raw reads on its own, using fastp at Q25 for trimming and MiXCR for clone calling, and kept in-frame beta chains. Each record represents a unique CDR3 protein, reported with the most common genes and DNA among its rows. In this record, the V and J calls reflect TCRdb's handling and not the investigators' own analysis. This sample lists hundreds of thousands of distinct CDR3 sequences; more than 15% were detected once. The leading ten clones occupy 20% to 25% of the sample.

Compared with germline, V lacks 3 bases and J lacks 2 bases; bases without a gene match: 3. Measured from the cysteine to the phenylalanine, the CDR3 is 15 residues long. Only the CDR3 DNA is retained, 45 bases long and in frame from the first base. The germline V gene (reference sequence) provides CDR1 LGHDT and CDR2 YNNKEL. This clonotype was detected a few times. The antigen it recognizes is unknown. Base qualities are missing; no much larger clone stands one base away. The sequenced material came from PBMCs or a T cell subset sorted from them (not recorded which). The TCR comes from a man between 18 and 35 years old who had mild COVID-19 (a few samples of this study predate the infection). The sample titles of this study are shuffled in the database, so cell type and time point are left out; the donor was told from shared clones. The rearranged segments are TRBV3-1 and TRBJ2-1, and 8 junction bases match TRBD2. The nucleotide sequence is TGTGCCAGCAGCCAGTCGGGGGGGCCCTACAATGAGCAGTTCTTC. Protein translation: CASSQSGGPYNEQFF.